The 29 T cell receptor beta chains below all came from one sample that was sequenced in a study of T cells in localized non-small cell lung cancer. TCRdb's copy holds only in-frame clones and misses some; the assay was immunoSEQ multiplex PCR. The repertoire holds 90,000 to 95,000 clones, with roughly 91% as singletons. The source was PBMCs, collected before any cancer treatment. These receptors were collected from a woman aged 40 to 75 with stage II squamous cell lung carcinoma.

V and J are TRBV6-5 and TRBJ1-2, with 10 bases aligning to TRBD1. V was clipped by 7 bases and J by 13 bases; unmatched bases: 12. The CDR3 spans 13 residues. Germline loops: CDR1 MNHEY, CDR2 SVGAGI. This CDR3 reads CASKEGGTGAATF. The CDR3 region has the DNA TGTGCCAGCAAAGAGGGGGGGACAGGGGCCGCCACCTTC.

For the CDR3, the DNA is TGTGCCAGCAGCACCGGGACAGGGGGCGACGGGAGCTACACCTTC. Amino acids: CASSTGTGGDGSYTF. The gene calls are TRBV7-8 and TRBJ1-2; 12 bases fit TRBD1. The CDR3 covers 15 residues. From germline, CDR1 is SGHVS and CDR2 FQNEAQ. The V gene end was trimmed by 5 bases and the J gene end by 9 bases; junction bases not matched to a gene: 10. Full variable domain (remainder filled in from reference TRBV7-8 and TRBJ1-2): GAGVSQSPRYKVAKRGQDVALRCDPISGHVSLFWYQQALGQGPEFLTYFQNEAQLDKSGLPSDRFFAERPEGSVSTLKIQRTQQEDSAVYLCASSTGTGGDGSYTFGSGTRLTVV.

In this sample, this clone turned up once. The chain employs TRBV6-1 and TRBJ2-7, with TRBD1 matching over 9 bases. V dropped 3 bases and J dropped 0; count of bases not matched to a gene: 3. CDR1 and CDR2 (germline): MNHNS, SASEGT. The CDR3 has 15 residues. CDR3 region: CASSDTGGLSYEQYF. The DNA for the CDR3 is TGTGCCAGCAGTGACACAGGGGGCCTCTCCTACGAGCAGTACTTC.

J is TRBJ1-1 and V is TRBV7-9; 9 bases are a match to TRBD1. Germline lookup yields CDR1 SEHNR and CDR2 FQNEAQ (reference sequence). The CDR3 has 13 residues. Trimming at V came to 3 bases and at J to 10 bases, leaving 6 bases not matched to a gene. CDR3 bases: TGTGCCAGCAGCTTGGGACAGGGAGGAGTAGCTTTCTTT. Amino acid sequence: CASSLGQGGVAFF.

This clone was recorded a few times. The CDR3 is CASSQDFSGGWGSGNTIYF. CDR3 coding DNA: TGTGCCAGCAGCCAAGATTTTTCCGGGGGATGGGGATCTGGAAACACCATATATTTT. The J gene is TRBJ1-3, the V gene TRBV4-2, with D possibly TRBD1 on 5 matching bases. Germline V gene lookup returns CDR1 LGHNA and CDR2 YNFKEQ. The CDR3 contains 19 residues. V lost 0 bases and J lost 1, with 19 bases in between.

In DNA, the CDR3 is TGTGCCAGCAGTCTTGGACCCCCCCTCGGTGGCTACACCTTC. Encoded protein: CASSLGPPLGGYTF. This chain uses TRBV2 with TRBJ1-2; unclear D gene. V lost 5 bases to trimming and J lost 7 bases, with 17 bases between them. This CDR3 contains 14 residues. Germline assignment: CDR1 SNHLY and CDR2 FYNNEI.

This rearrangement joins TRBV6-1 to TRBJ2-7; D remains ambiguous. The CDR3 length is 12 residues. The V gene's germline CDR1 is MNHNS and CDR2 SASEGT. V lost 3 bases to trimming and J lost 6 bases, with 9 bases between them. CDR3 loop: CASSDRKGEQYF. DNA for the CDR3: TGTGCCAGCAGTGATAGGAAAGGCGAGCAGTACTTC.

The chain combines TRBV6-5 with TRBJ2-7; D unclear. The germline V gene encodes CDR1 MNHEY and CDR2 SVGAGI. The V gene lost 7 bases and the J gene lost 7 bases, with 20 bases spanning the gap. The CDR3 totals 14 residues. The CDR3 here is CASTSVGNLGEQYF. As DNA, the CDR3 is TGTGCCAGCACCTCCGTCGGTAACCTGGGAGAGCAGTACTTC.

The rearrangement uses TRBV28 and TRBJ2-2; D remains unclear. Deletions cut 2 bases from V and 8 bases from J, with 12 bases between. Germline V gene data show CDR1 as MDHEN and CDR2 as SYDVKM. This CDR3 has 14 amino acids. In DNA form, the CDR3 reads TGTGCCAGCAGTTTAGGGCACCTACGGGGGGAGCTGTTTTTT. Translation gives CASSLGHLRGELFF.

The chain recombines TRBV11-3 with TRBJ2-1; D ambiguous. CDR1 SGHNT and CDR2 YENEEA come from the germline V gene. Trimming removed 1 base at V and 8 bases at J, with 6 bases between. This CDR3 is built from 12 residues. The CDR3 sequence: CASSLGPDEQFF. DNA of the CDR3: TGTGCCAGCAGCTTAGGCCCCGATGAGCAGTTCTTC.

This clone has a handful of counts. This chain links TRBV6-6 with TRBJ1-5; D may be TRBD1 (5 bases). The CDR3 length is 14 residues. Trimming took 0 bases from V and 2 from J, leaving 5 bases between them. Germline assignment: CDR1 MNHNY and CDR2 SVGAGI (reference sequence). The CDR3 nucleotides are TGTGCCAGCAGTTACTCAGGGGGCAATCAGCCCCAGCATTTT. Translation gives CASSYSGGNQPQHF.

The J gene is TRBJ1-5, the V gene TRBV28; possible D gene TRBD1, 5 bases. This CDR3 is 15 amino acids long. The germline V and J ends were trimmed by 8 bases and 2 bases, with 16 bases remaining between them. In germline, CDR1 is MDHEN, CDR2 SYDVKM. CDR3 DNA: TGTGCCAGCCTTCCCCGGGGGATTGGCAATCAGCCCCAGCATTTT. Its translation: CASLPRGIGNQPQHF.

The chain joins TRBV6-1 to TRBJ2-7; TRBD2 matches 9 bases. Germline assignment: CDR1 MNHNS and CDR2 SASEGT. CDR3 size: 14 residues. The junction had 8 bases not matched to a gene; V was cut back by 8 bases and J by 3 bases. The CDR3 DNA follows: TGTGCCAGCGGGAGCGGGGGGCCTGACTACGAGCAGTACTTC. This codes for CASGSGGPDYEQYF.

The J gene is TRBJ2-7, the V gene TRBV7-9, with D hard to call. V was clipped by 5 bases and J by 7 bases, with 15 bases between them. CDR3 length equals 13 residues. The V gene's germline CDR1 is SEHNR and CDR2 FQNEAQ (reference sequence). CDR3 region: CASSPDGSGEQYF. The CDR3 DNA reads TGTGCCAGCAGCCCGGACGGGTCCGGGGAGCAGTACTTC.

CDR3 nucleotide sequence: TGTGCCAGCAGCTTGGGACCTACAACTGAAGCTTTCTTT. This codes for CASSLGPTTEAFF. J is TRBJ1-1 and V is TRBV11-2; the D gene is possibly TRBD1 (5 bases). Looked up from germline, CDR1 is SGHAT and CDR2 is FQNNGV. There are 13 residues in the CDR3. V lost 3 bases and J lost 5, with 10 bases in between.

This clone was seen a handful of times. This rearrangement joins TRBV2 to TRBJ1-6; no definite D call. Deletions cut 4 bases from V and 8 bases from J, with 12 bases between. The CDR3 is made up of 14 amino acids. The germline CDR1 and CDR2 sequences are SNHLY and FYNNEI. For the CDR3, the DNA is TGTGCCAGCAGTGGGGGAGCGCAATATTCACCCCTCCACTTT. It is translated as CASSGGAQYSPLHF.

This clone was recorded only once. The CDR3: CASSLGTEAFF. CDR3 nucleotide sequence: TGTGCCAGCAGCTTAGGCACTGAAGCTTTCTTT. The chain is built from TRBV7-9 and TRBJ1-1; no reliable D call. CDR1 and CDR2 from the germline V gene are SEHNR and FQNEAQ (reference sequence). This CDR3 has 11 residues. The V gene lost 1 base and the J gene lost 4 bases, with 1 base spanning the gap.

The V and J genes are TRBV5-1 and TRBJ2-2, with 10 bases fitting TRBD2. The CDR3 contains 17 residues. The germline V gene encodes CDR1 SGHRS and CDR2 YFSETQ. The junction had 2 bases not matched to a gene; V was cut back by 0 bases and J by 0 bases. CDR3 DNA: TGCGCCAGCAGCTTGGAGGGACTAGCGACGAACACCGGGGAGCTGTTTTTT. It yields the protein CASSLEGLATNTGELFF.

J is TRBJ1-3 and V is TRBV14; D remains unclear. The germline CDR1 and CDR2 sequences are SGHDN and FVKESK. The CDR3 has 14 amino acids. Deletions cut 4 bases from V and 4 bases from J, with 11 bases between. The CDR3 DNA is TGTGCCAGCAGCCCCCTCGGGGAAGGAAACACCATATATTTT. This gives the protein CASSPLGEGNTIYF.

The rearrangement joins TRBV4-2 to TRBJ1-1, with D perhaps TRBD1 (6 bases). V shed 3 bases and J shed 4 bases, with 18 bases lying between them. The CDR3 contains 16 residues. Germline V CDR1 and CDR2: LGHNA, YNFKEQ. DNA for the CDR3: TGTGCCAGCAGCCAGGCCCGCGGGGGGGGCGGCACTGAAGCTTTCTTT. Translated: CASSQARGGGGTEAFF.

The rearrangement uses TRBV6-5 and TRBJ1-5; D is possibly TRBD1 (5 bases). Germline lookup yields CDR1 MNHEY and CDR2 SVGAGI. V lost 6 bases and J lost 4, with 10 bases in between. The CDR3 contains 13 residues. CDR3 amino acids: CASSQNRNQPQHF. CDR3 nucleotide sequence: TGTGCCAGCAGCCAGAACAGGAATCAGCCCCAGCATTTT.

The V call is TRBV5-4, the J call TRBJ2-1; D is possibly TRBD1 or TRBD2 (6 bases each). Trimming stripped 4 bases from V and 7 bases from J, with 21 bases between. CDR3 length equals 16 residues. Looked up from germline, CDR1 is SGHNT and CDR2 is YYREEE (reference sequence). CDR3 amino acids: CASSPGSGGAGNEQFF. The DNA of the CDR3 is TGTGCCAGCAGCCCTGGGTCCGGGGGCGCGGGGAATGAGCAGTTCTTC.

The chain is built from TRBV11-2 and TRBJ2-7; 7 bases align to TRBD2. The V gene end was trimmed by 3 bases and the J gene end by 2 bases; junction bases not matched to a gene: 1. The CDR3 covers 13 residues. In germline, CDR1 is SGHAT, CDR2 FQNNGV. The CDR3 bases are TGTGCCAGCAGCTTTGGGACTACCTACGAGCAGTACTTC. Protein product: CASSFGTTYEQYF.

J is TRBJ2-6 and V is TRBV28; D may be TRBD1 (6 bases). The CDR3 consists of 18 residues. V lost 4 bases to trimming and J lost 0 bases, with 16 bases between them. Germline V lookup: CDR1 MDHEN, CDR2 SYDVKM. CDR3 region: CASSSIGGSTSGANVLTF. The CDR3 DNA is TGTGCCAGCAGTTCGATAGGGGGTTCGACCTCTGGGGCCAACGTCCTGACTTTC.

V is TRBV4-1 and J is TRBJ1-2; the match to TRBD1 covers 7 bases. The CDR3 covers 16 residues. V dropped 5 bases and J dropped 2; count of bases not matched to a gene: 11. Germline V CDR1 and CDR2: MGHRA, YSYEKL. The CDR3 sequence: CASSTNSGQRNYGYTF. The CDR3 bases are TGCGCCAGCAGCACAAATTCGGGACAGAGAAACTATGGCTACACCTTC.

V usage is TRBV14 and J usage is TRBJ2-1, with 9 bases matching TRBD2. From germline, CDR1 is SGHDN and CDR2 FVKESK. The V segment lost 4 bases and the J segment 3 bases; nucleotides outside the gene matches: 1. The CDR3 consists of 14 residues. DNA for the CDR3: TGTGCCAGCAGCCGACTAGCGGACTACAATGAGCAGTTCTTC. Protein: CASSRLADYNEQFF.

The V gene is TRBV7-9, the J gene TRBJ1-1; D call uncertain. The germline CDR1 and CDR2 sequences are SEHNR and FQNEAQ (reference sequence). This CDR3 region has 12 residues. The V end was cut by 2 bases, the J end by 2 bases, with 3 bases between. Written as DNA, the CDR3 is TGTGCCAGCAGCTTACAAAACACTGAAGCTTTCTTT. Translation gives CASSLQNTEAFF.

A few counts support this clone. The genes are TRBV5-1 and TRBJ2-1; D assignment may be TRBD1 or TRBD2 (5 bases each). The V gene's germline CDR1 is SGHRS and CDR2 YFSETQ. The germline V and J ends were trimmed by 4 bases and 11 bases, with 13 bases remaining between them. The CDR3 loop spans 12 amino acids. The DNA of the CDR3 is TGCGCCAGCAGCCAAGACGAGGGGCAGCAGTTCTTC. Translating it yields CASSQDEGQQFF.

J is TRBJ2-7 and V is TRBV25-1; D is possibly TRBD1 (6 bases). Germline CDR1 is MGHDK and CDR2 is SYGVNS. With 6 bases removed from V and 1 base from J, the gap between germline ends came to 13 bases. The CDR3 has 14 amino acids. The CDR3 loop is CASSRIGGSYEQYF. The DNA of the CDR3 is TGTGCCAGCAGCAGAATAGGGGGATCCTACGAGCAGTACTTC.